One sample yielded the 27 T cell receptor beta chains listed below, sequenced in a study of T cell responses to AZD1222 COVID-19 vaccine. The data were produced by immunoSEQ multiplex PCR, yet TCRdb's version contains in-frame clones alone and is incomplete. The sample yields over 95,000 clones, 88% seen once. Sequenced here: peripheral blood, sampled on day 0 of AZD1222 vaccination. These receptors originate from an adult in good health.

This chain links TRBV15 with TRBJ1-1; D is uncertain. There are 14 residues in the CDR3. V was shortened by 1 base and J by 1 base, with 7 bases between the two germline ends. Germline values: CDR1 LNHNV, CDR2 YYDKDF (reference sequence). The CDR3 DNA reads TGTGCCACCAGCAGAGGTCCGGGGAACACTGAAGCTTTCTTT. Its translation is CATSRGPGNTEAFF.

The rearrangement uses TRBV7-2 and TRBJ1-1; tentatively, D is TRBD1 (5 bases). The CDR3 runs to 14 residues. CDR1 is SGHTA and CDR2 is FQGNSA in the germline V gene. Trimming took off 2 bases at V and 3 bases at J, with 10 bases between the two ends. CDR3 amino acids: CASSLLSRDTEAFF. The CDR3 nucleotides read TGTGCCAGCAGCTTACTTTCCAGGGACACTGAAGCTTTCTTT.

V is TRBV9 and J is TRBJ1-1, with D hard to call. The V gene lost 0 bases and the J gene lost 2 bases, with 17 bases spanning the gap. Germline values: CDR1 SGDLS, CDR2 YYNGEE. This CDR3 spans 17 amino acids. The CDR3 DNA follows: TGTGCCAGCAGCGTAGTAGTAGGCAATTCCCTAAACACTGAAGCTTTCTTT. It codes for CASSVVVGNSLNTEAFF.

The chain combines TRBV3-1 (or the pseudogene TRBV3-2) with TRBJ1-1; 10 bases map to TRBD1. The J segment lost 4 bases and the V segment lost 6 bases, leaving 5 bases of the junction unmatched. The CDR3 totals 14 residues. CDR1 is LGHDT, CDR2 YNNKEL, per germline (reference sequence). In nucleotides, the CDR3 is TGTGCCAGCAGGGCGGGACAGGGGCGCACTGAAGCTTTCTTT. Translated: CASRAGQGRTEAFF.

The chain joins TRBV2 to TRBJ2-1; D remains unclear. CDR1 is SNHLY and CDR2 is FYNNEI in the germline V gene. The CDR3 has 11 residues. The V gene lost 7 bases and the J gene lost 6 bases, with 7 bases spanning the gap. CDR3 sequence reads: CASMLSNEQFF. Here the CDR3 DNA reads TGTGCCAGCATGTTGAGCAATGAGCAGTTCTTC.

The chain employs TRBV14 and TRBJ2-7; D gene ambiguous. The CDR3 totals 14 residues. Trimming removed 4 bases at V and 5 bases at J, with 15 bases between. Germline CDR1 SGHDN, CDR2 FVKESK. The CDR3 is CASSPRSELHEQYF. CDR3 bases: TGTGCCAGCAGCCCTCGGTCGGAGCTGCACGAGCAGTACTTC.

The CDR3 DNA follows: TGTGCCTGGGATTTTAATGAAAAACTGTTTTTT. It codes for CAWDFNEKLFF. The J gene is TRBJ1-4, the V gene TRBV30, with D unresolved. This CDR3 contains 11 residues. V was pared by 5 bases and J by 4 bases, with 5 bases between. Germline V CDR1 and CDR2: GTSNPN, SVGIG (reference sequence).

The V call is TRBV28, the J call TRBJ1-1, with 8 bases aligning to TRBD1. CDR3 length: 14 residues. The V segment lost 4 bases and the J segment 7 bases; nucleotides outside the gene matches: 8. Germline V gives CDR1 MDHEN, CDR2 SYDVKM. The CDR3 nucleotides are TGTGCCAGCAGTTCAGGACAGGGCTATGGTGAAGCTTTCTTT. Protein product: CASSSGQGYGEAFF.

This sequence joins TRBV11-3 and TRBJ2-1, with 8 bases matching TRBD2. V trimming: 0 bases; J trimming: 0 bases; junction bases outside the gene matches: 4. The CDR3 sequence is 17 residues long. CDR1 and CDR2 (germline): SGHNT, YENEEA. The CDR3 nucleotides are TGTGCCAGCAGCTTAGATAGGGGACTAGTCTCCTACAATGAGCAGTTCTTC. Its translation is CASSLDRGLVSYNEQFF.

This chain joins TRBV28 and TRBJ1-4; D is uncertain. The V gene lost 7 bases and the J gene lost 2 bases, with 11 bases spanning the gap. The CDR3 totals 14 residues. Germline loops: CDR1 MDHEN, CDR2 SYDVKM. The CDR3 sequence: CASTESGTNEKLFF. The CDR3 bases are TGTGCCAGCACCGAGTCCGGGACTAATGAAAAACTGTTTTTT.

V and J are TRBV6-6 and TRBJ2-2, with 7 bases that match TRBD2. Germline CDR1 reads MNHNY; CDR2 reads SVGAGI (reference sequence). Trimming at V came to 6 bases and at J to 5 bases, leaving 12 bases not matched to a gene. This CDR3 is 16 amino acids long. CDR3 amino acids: CASRPLATQGTGELFF. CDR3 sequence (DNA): TGTGCCAGCAGGCCACTAGCGACCCAGGGTACCGGGGAGCTGTTTTTT.

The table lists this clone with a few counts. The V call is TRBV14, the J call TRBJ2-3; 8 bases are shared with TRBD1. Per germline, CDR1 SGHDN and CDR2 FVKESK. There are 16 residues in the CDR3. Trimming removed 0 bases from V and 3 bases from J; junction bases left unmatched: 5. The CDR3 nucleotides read TGTGCCAGCAGCCAAGACCGGGACAGGATTACAGATACGCAGTATTTT. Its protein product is CASSQDRDRITDTQYF.

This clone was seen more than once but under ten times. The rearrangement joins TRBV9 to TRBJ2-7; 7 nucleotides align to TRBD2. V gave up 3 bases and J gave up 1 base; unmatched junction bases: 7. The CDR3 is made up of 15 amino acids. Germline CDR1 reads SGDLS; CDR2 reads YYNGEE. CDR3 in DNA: TGTGCCAGCAGCGGTTCTAGCGGTTCGTCCTACGAGCAGTACTTC. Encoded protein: CASSGSSGSSYEQYF.

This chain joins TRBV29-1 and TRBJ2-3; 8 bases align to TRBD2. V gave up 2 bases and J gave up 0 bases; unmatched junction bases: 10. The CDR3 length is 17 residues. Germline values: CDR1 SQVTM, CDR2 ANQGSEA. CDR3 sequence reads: CSVEIPRGASSTDTQYF. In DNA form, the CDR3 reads TGCAGCGTTGAAATCCCGCGGGGGGCATCTAGCACAGATACGCAGTATTTT.

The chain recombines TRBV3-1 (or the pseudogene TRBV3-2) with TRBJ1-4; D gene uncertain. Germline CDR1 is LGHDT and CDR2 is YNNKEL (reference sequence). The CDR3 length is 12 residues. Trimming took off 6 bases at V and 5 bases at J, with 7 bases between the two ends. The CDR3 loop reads CASSRRNEKLFF. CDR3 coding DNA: TGTGCCAGCAGTCGGAGGAATGAAAAACTGTTTTTT.

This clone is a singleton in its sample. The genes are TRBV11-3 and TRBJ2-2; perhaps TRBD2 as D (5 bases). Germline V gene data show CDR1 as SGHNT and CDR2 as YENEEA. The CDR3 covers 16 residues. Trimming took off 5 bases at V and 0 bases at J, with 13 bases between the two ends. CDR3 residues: CASSPSGPPNTGELFF. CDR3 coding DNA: TGTGCCAGCAGCCCCAGCGGACCTCCGAACACCGGGGAGCTGTTTTTT.

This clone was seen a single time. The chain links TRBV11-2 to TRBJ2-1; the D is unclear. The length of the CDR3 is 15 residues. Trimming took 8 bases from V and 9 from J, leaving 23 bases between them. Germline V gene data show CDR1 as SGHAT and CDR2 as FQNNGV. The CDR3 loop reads CASAKVRLATGEQFF. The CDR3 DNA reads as TGTGCCAGCGCGAAAGTTAGGTTGGCAACGGGTGAGCAGTTCTTC.

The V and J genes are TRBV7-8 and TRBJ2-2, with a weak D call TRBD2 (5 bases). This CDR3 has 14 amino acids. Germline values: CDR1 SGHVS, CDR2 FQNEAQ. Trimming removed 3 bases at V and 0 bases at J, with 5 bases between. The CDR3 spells CASSLDSNTGELFF. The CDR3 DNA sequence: TGTGCCAGCAGCTTGGACTCGAACACCGGGGAGCTGTTTTTT.

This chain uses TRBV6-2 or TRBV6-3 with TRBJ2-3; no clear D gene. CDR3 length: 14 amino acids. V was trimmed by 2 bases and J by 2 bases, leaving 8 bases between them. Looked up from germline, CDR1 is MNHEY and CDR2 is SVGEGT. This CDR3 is CASSYPGTTDTQYF. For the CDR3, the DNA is TGTGCCAGCAGTTACCCCGGAACCACAGATACGCAGTATTTT.

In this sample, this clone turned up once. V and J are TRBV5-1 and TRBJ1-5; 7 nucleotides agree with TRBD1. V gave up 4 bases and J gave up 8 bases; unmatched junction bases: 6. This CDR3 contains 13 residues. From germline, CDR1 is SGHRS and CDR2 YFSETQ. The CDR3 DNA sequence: TGCGCCAGCAGCCGACTTACAGGGGAGCCCCAGCATTTT. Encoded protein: CASSRLTGEPQHF.

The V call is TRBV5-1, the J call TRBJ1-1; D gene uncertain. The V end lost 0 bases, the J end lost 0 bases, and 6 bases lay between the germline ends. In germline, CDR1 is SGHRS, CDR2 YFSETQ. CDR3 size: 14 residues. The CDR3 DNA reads TGCGCCAGCAGCTTGGACGGATTGAACACTGAAGCTTTCTTT. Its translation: CASSLDGLNTEAFF.

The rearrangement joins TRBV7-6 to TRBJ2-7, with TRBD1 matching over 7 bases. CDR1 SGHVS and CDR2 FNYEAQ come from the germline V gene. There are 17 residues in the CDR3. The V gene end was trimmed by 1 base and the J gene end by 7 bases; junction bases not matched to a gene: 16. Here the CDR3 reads CASSLGGRGRGVGEQYF. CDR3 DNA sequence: TGTGCCAGCAGCTTAGGGGGTAGGGGGCGAGGAGTGGGAGAGCAGTACTTC.

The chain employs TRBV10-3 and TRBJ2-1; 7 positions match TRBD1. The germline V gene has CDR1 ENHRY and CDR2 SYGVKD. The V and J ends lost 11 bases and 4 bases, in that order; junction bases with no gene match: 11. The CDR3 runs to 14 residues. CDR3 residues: CAVGPGQLYNEQFF. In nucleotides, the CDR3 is TGTGCCGTGGGTCCGGGACAGTTATACAATGAGCAGTTCTTC.

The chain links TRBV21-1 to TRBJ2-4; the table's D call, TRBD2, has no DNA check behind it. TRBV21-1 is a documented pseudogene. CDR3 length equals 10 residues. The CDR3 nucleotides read TGTGCCAGCAGCCTAAACATTCAGTACTTC. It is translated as CASSLNIQYF.

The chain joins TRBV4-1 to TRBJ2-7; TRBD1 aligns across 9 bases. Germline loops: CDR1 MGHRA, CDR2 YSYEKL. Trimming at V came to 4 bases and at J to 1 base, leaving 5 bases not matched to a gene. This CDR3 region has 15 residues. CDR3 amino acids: CASSRGGQGSYEQYF. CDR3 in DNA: TGCGCCAGCAGCCGGGGGGGACAGGGATCCTACGAGCAGTACTTC.

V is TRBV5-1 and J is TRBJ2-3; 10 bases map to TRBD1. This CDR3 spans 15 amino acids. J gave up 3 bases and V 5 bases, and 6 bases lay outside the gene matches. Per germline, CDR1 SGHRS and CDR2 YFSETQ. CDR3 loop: CASRLTGGATDTQYF. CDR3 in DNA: TGCGCCAGCAGATTGACAGGGGGCGCAACAGATACGCAGTATTTT.

The CDR3 loop reads CASSTRTGTNQPQHF. The CDR3 DNA sequence: TGCGCCAGCAGCACCCGGACAGGGACAAATCAGCCCCAGCATTTT. The rearrangement joins TRBV4-1 to TRBJ1-5; 8 bases match TRBD1. The CDR3 runs 15 residues. The germline V gene has CDR1 MGHRA and CDR2 YSYEKL. The ends lost 5 bases at V and 4 bases at J; junction bases unmatched: 7.